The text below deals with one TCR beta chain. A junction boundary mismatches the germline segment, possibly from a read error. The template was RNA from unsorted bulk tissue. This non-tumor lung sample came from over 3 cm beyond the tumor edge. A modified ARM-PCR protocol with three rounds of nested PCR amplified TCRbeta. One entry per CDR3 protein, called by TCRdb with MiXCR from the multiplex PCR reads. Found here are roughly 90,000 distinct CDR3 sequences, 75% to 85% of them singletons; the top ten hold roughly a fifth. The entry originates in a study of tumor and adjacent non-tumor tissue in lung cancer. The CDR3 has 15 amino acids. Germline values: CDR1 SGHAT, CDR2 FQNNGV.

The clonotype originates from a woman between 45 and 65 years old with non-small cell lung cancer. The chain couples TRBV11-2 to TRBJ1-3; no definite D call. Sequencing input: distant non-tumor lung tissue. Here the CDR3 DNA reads TGTGCCAGCAGCGCAGGCATGAGCTCTGTAAACAACATATATTTT. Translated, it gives CASSAGMSSVNNIYF. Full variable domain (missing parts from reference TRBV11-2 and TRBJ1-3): EAGVAQSPRYKIIEKRQSVAFWCNPISGHATLYWYQQILGQGPKLLIQFQNNGVVDDSQLPKDRFSAERLKGVDSTLKIQPAKLEDSAVYLCASSAGMSSVNNIYFGEGSWLTVV.